This T cell receptor beta chain originates from a study of control samples from healthy donors and cancer patients. Clones were read by immunoSEQ multiplex PCR, and TCRdb kept only the in-frame ones, dropping some. The data contain 130,000 to 150,000 clones, around 85% of them singletons. The CDR3 sequence is 15 residues long. V was clipped by 3 bases and J by 7 bases, with 17 bases between them. Per the germline V gene, CDR1 is MDHEN and CDR2 is SYDVKM. V gene TRBV28 combines with J gene TRBJ2-3, with D possibly TRBD2 on 5 matching bases. The sequence derives from a woman in her 30s in good health. The sequencing input was blood. CDR3 nucleotide sequence: TGTGCCAGCAGTTTTTTAGCGTCTGGTCTTAATACGCAGTATTTT. It yields the protein CASSFLASGLNTQYF.